This T cell receptor beta chain emerged from a study of T cells expressing NK-cell markers. Study-wide background: Most of the eight sequenced donors were HCMV-seropositive; one was seronegative.

In generating TCR beta cDNA, 5'RACE template switching with UMIs was used. TCRdb re-called the 5' RACE reads; one entry per CDR3 protein, DNA not given. This table lists a few hundred thousand distinct CDR3 sequences. Remarks on this clonotype: Its antigen is not known.

Findings and caveats of the study: In a group of several donors, dominant NKG2C+ clonotypes represented 1.0-7.0% of CD8+ T cells. In several donors, dominant clonotypes made up roughly 28.3-65% of CD3+CD56-NKG2C+ cells.

The CDR3 is 14 amino acids. Germline CDR1 SGDLS, CDR2 YYNGEE. This chain joins TRBV9 and TRBJ1-6; there is no DNA to check the TCRdb D call of TRBD1. The sequence was collected from a man aged 18-75 years in good health. The sample was blood T cells: a sorted CD56 or NKG2C T cell subset, CD4+ or CD8+ T cells, or bulk PBMC T cells (not recorded which). The CDR3 sequence is CASSVDTGGTPLHF. The full variable domain, its missing parts supplied by reference TRBV9 and TRBJ1-6, is DSGVTQTPKHLITATGQRVTLRCSPRSGDLSVYWYQQSLDQGLQFLIQYYNGEERAKGNILERFSAQQFPDLHSELNLSSLELGDSALYFCASSVDTGGTPLHFGNGTRLTVT.